Listed below are T cell receptor beta chains from one sample, sequenced in a study of vaccination and CD4 T cells after COVID-19. Their antigens remain unidentified. TCRdb ran MiXCR on the PCR reads and lists one entry per CDR3 protein. Of under 25,000 distinct CDR3 sequences listed, 20% to 25% were seen once; the top ten hold about 8%. Sequenced input: cultured CD4+ T cells from blood. The receptors here all came from a human donor with COVID-19. Each CDR3 is given with its conserved first and last residue. A D gene is named only where the DNA matches it firmly. Clone size is not always given. Where it is, it says once, few, many or a class for expanded clones.

>TRBV2|NA|TRBJ1-1|NA
TGTGCCAGCAGCCGGGACTTCATGAACACTGAAGCTTTCTTT
CASSRDFMNTEAFF
>TRBV9|few|TRBJ1-2|TRBD1
TGTGCCAGCGAATCCGGGACAGCCACTAACTATGGCTACACCTTC
CASESGTATNYGYTF
>TRBV19|few|TRBJ2-3|TRBD2
TGTGCCAGTACCCAAGCGGGGGGCTACACAGATACGCAGTATTTT
CASTQAGGYTDTQYF
>TRBV27|few|TRBJ2-7|TRBD1
TGTGCCAGCAGCTCACAGGGGGGATTATACGAGCAGTACTTC
CASSSQGGLYEQYF
>TRBV12-3/TRBV12-4|few|TRBJ2-3|TRBD2
TGTGCCATTTCCCGGACTAGGTCCACAGATACGCAGTATTTT
CAISRTRSTDTQYF
>TRBV6-2/TRBV6-3|NA|TRBJ2-1|NA
TGTGCCAGCAGAAGAATCGACAGCTATAATGAGCAGTTCTTC
CASRRIDSYNEQFF
>TRBV12-3/TRBV12-4|NA|TRBJ2-1|TRBD1
TGTGCCAGCCTCGGGACAGGGAGCCCCAATGAGCAGTTCTTC
CASLGTGSPNEQFF
>TRBV7-2|NA|TRBJ2-3|TRBD2
TGTGCCAGCAGCCCGGGGCTAGCGGGGGGGGGAGGGTTGATTGGGGCGCAGTATTTT
CASSPGLAGGGGLIGAQYF
>TRBV10-1|medium-sized|TRBJ2-3|TRBD1
TGCGCCAGCAGTGAGTGGCCCCCAGGGGGCATAGTTCATACGCAGTATTTT
CASSEWPPGGIVHTQYF
>TRBV18|few|TRBJ1-2|TRBD1
TGTGCCAGCTCACCACCGACAGGGGGTCCCTATGGCTACACCTTC
CASSPPTGGPYGYTF
>TRBV4-2|NA|TRBJ2-2|NA
TGTGCCAGCAGCCAGACGCGGCCCGGGGAGCTGTTTTTT
CASSQTRPGELFF
>TRBV2|NA|TRBJ2-2|NA
TGTGTCAGCAGGGAAGGAGGACTTGCAAGGAACACCGGGGAGCTGTTTTTT
CVSREGGLARNTGELFF
>TRBV7-7|NA|TRBJ2-1|NA
TGTGCTAGCAGCTTAGCGACGGGGGGCATAGATGAGCAGTTCTTC
CASSLATGGIDEQFF
>TRBV6-1|NA|TRBJ1-4|TRBD1
TGTGCCAGCAGACCAGCAGGGGGACCTAATGAAAAACTGTTTTTT
CASRPAGGPNEKLFF
>TRBV6-1|few|TRBJ1-1|NA
TGTGCCAGCAGTGACAACCTAGGCACTGAAGCTTTCTTT
CASSDNLGTEAFF
>TRBV10-3|few|TRBJ1-2|NA
TGTGCCATCAGTGTGGAGACAGTTTATGGCTACACCTTC
CAISVETVYGYTF
>TRBV12-3/TRBV12-4|NA|TRBJ2-7|TRBD1
TGTGCCAGCAGTGAAACGGACAGGAGGCACGAGCAGTACTTC
CASSETDRRHEQYF
>TRBV6-1|few|TRBJ2-5|TRBD2
TGTGCCAGCAGTGAAGGTGTTAGCGGGGGGAGAAAAGAGACCCAGTACTTC
CASSEGVSGGRKETQYF
>TRBV6-1|NA|TRBJ1-1|NA
TGTGCCTGTCAGCTCCAGGGGCTTACTGAAGCTTTCTTT
CACQLQGLTEAFF